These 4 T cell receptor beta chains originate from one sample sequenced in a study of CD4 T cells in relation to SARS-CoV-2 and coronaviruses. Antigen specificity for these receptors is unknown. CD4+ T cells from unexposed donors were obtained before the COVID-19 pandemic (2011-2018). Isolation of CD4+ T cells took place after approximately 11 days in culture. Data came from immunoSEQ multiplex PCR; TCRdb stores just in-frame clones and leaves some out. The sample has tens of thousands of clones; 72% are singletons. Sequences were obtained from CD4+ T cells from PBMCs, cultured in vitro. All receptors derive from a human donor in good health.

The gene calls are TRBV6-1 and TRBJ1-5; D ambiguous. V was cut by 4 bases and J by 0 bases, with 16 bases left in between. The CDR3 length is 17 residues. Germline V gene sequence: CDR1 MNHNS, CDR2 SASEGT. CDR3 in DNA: TGTGCCAGCAGTGTCGCCCCCCCGCAATATAGCAATCAGCCCCAGCATTTT. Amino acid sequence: CASSVAPPQYSNQPQHF.

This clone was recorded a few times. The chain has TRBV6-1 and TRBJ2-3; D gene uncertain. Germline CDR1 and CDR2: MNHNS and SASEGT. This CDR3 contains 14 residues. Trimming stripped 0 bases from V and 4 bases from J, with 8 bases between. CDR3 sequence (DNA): TGTGCCAGCAGTGAAGCTGGGTCCCCAGATACGCAGTATTTT. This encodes CASSEAGSPDTQYF.

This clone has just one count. In nucleotides, the CDR3 is TGCGCCAGCAGTGACCCAACACAGGGGGCGAAGGATGGCTACACCTTC. Translation gives CASSDPTQGAKDGYTF. The V call is TRBV10-2, the J call TRBJ1-2, with 9 bases matching TRBD1. Per germline, CDR1 WSHSY and CDR2 SAAADI. Trimming at V came to 3 bases and at J to 6 bases, leaving 11 bases not matched to a gene. CDR3 length equals 16 residues.

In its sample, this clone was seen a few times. In DNA form, the CDR3 reads TGTGCCAGCAGCCGCTGGACAGGGCTGGGCCATGAGCAGTTCTTC. Amino acid sequence: CASSRWTGLGHEQFF. The rearrangement uses TRBV7-9 and TRBJ2-1; TRBD1 aligns across 8 bases. The V segment lost 5 bases and the J segment 8 bases; nucleotides outside the gene matches: 11. CDR1 and CDR2 from the germline V gene are SEHNR and FQNEAQ (reference sequence). The length of the CDR3 is 15 residues.